These 11 T cell receptor beta chains came from one sample sequenced in a study of identical twins. Each CDR3 protein gets one entry after TCRdb re-called the 5' RACE reads with MiXCR. The profile shows roughly 750,000 distinct CDR3 sequences, around 20% of them singletons. This same sample was also taken into another study, of T cells expressing NK-cell markers.

The sequenced sample was PBMCs. The receptor set was obtained from a woman aged 18-35 years in good health.

This clonotype has only a few counts. V and J are TRBV25-1 and TRBJ2-7; D is undetermined. The CDR3 runs to 12 residues. The ends were cut back, 6 bases at V and 2 bases at J, with 8 bases in the middle. Germline CDR1 and CDR2: MGHDK and SYGVNS. The CDR3 loop reads CASRRQTYEQYF. Here the CDR3 DNA reads TGTGCCAGCAGACGACAAACCTACGAGCAGTACTTC.

J is TRBJ2-5 and V is TRBV9; D gene uncertain. V lost 0 bases, J lost 1 base, and 13 bases lay in between. The CDR3 length is 16 residues. The germline V gene has CDR1 SGDLS and CDR2 YYNGEE. The CDR3 bases are TGTGCCAGCAGCGTAGGGTCAGGTAGCCGCCAAGAGACCCAGTACTTC. Protein sequence: CASSVGSGSRQETQYF. Variable domain in full (rest from reference TRBV9 and TRBJ2-5): DSGVTQTPKHLITATGQRVTLRCSPRSGDLSVYWYQQSLDQGLQFLIQYYNGEERAKGNILERFSAQQFPDLHSELNLSSLELGDSALYFCASSVGSGSRQETQYFGPGTRLLVL.

The gene calls are TRBV29-1 and TRBJ2-1; either TRBD1 or TRBD2 may supply D (5 bases each). The ends were cut back, 5 bases at V and 6 bases at J, with 17 bases in the middle. CDR3 length: 14 amino acids. Germline-derived CDR1 and CDR2 are SQVTM and ANQGSEA. Here the CDR3 DNA reads TGCAGCGTTCTCGGGACCAGTGAGGGCAATGAGCAGTTCTTC. Translating it yields CSVLGTSEGNEQFF.

J is TRBJ2-6 and V is TRBV20-1, with 8 bases fitting TRBD2. The germline CDR1 and CDR2 sequences are DFQATT and SNEGSKA (reference sequence). The CDR3 is 17 amino acids. V was clipped by 5 bases and J by 3 bases; unmatched bases: 12. Here the CDR3 DNA reads TGCAGTGCTGCCCCTATGGCGGGGGGAAGTGGGGCCAACGTCCTGACTTTC. It codes for CSAAPMAGGSGANVLTF.

This clonotype appeared a few times. The rearrangement uses TRBV20-1 and TRBJ2-1; 7 positions agree with TRBD2. CDR1 and CDR2 from the germline V gene are DFQATT and SNEGSKA (reference sequence). V lost 3 bases to trimming and J lost 4 bases; unmatched junction nucleotides: 0. This CDR3 is 12 amino acids long. The DNA of the CDR3 is TGCAGTGCTAGCGGGAGGTACAATGAGCAGTTCTTC. This sequence encodes CSASGRYNEQFF.

The genes are TRBV20-1 and TRBJ2-3, with TRBD2 matching 9 bases. There are 14 residues in the CDR3. Germline values: CDR1 DFQATT, CDR2 SNEGSKA (reference sequence). The trim removed 6 bases at V and 6 bases at J, leaving 10 bases unmatched. Written as DNA, the CDR3 is TGCAGTGCCCTCATAGCGGGAGAAATGGATACGCAGTATTTT. It specifies CSALIAGEMDTQYF.

This clonotype was recorded a few times. The genes are TRBV10-1 and TRBJ2-7; D perhaps matches TRBD2 (6 bases). This CDR3 has 14 amino acids. The V end was cut by 0 bases, the J end by 9 bases, with 15 bases between. Germline values: CDR1 WNHNN, CDR2 SYGVQD (reference sequence). The CDR3 region is CASSESATSFGQYF. The CDR3 nucleotides read TGCGCCAGCAGTGAGTCGGCGACTAGTTTCGGGCAGTACTTC.

The chain has TRBV12-3 or TRBV12-4 and TRBJ2-5; 9 bases agree with TRBD2. CDR3 length: 15 amino acids. Losses at the gene ends were 2 bases for V and 4 bases for J; bases not matched to a gene: 5. CDR3 region: CASSLLAGRGETQYF. The CDR3 nucleotides read TGTGCCAGCAGTTTACTAGCGGGGAGGGGAGAGACCCAGTACTTC.

This clonotype was detected a few times. The rearrangement uses TRBV6-5 and TRBJ2-3; D gene ambiguous. Deletions cut 6 bases from V and 2 bases from J, with 12 bases between. CDR1 and CDR2 from the germline V gene are MNHEY and SVGAGI. CDR3 length: 14 residues. DNA for the CDR3: TGTGCCAGCAGATTCCTCGGAACCACAGATACGCAGTATTTT. It translates to CASRFLGTTDTQYF.

This CDR3 reads CATSRELETQYF. As DNA, the CDR3 is TGTGCCACCAGCAGAGAACTAGAGACCCAGTACTTC. The V and J genes are TRBV15 and TRBJ2-5, with unresolved D. This CDR3 region has 12 residues. CDR1 is LNHNV and CDR2 is YYDKDF in the germline V gene (reference sequence). Trimming shortened V by 0 bases and J by 4 bases, and 3 bases separated the two germline ends.

This clonotype has a count of ten or more. The chain has TRBV5-4 and TRBJ2-7; D unclear. Germline values: CDR1 SGHNT, CDR2 YYREEE (reference sequence). Trimming removed 0 bases from V and 2 bases from J, with 6 bases in between. The CDR3 has 13 residues. The CDR3 sequence is CASSLDVAYEQYF. CDR3 nucleotide sequence: TGTGCCAGCAGCTTGGATGTAGCCTACGAGCAGTACTTC.